The 17 T cell receptor beta chains in this list originate from one sample, sequenced in a study of OX40 agonist ivuxolimab in advanced cancers. Libraries were prepared by immunoSEQ multiplex PCR; TCRdb keeps only in-frame clonotypes and omits some of them. This table holds approximately 90,000 clones, around 85% found once. The material was CD4+ or CD8+ T cells sorted from blood, obtained in a trial of the OX40 agonist ivuxolimab. The source is an adult with an advanced solid tumor such as melanoma, head and neck, liver or kidney cancer.

The rearrangement uses TRBV5-4 and TRBJ1-4; D gene uncertain. Germline loops: CDR1 SGHNT, CDR2 YYREEE (reference sequence). The CDR3 length is 17 residues. The V gene lost 3 bases and the J gene lost 3 bases, with 18 bases spanning the gap. CDR3 residues: CASSSSASGRANEKLFF. The CDR3 DNA sequence: TGTGCCAGCAGCTCGTCGGCCTCGGGGAGAGCTAATGAAAAACTGTTTTTT. Complete variable domain (other parts from reference TRBV5-4 and TRBJ1-4): ETGVTQSPTHLIKTRGQQVTLRCSSQSGHNTVSWYQQALGQGPQFIFQYYREEENGRGNFPPRFSGLQFPNYSSELNVNALELDDSALYLCASSSSASGRANEKLFFGSGTQLSVL.

J is TRBJ2-2 and V is TRBV12-5, with D maybe TRBD2 (5 bases). This CDR3 comprises 13 residues. Germline assignment: CDR1 LGHNT and CDR2 FRNRAP. Trimming shortened V by 6 bases and J by 5 bases, and 10 bases separated the two germline ends. Here the CDR3 DNA reads TGTGCTAGTGGGGGAAGCGGAACCGGGGAGCTGTTTTTT. This translates into CASGGSGTGELFF.

V is TRBV2 and J is TRBJ2-5, with 7 nucleotides matching TRBD1. The CDR3 loop spans 14 amino acids. V lost 2 bases and J lost 6; bases outside the gene matches: 6. CDR1 SNHLY and CDR2 FYNNEI come from the germline V gene. For the CDR3, the DNA is TGTGCCAGCAGTGAAACCCTGGGACAGAAGACCCAGTACTTC. Translation: CASSETLGQKTQYF.

A single count supports this clone. The chain links TRBV2 to TRBJ1-2, with D unclear. The CDR3 extends over 14 amino acids. V lost 4 bases and J lost 6, with 15 bases in between. Per germline, CDR1 SNHLY and CDR2 FYNNEI. CDR3 DNA: TGTGCCAGCAGTGTTGATCATCTGAGGGATGGCTACACCTTC. This gives the protein CASSVDHLRDGYTF. The entire variable domain, with the rest obtained from reference TRBV2 and TRBJ1-2, is as follows: EPEVTQTPSHQVTQMGQEVILRCVPISNHLYFYWYRQILGQKVEFLVSFYNNEISEKSEIFDDQFSVERPDGSNFTLKIRSTKLEDSAMYFCASSVDHLRDGYTFGSGTRLTVV.

The rearrangement links TRBV7-2 to TRBJ1-4, with TRBD1 identical over 7 bases. CDR3 size: 15 residues. Germline-derived CDR1 and CDR2 are SGHTA and FQGNSA. V was clipped by 5 bases and J by 3 bases; unmatched bases: 6. CDR3 in amino acids: CASSNQQGPNEKLFF. The CDR3 DNA reads as TGTGCCAGCAGCAACCAACAGGGGCCTAATGAAAAACTGTTTTTT. The variable domain in full, with the rest retrieved from reference TRBV7-2 and TRBJ1-4, is GAGVSQSPSNKVTEKGKDVELRCDPISGHTALYWYRQSLGQGLEFLIYFQGNSAPDKSGLPSDRFSAERTGGSVSTLTIQRTQQEDSAVYLCASSNQQGPNEKLFFGSGTQLSVL.

V usage is TRBV5-1 and J usage is TRBJ2-3; unclear D gene. The ends were cut back, 2 bases at V and 0 bases at J, with 10 bases in the middle. CDR1 is SGHRS, CDR2 YFSETQ, per germline. This CDR3 contains 15 residues. The CDR3 sequence is CASSFLGRSTDTQYF. Here the CDR3 DNA reads TGCGCCAGCAGCTTCCTAGGACGGAGCACAGATACGCAGTATTTT.

V is TRBV29-1 and J is TRBJ2-2, with a possible D match to TRBD1 (6 bases). This CDR3 has 14 residues. Trimming took 4 bases from V and 0 from J, leaving 9 bases between them. Germline loops: CDR1 SQVTM, CDR2 ANQGSEA. The CDR3 sequence is CSVGRTANTGELFF. The CDR3 nucleotides are TGCAGCGTTGGTAGGACAGCGAACACCGGGGAGCTGTTTTTT.

CDR3 in DNA: TGTGCCAGCGGAGGACAGGATGCAACTAATGAAAAACTGTTTTTT. This sequence encodes CASGGQDATNEKLFF. V is TRBV2 and J is TRBJ1-4; 7 bases fit TRBD1. V gave up 8 bases and J gave up 0 bases; unmatched junction bases: 6. Germline-derived CDR1 and CDR2 are SNHLY and FYNNEI. There are 15 residues in the CDR3.

This chain connects TRBV28 to TRBJ2-5, with 9 bases aligning to TRBD1. This CDR3 region has 16 residues. V shed 2 bases, J shed 0 bases, and the junction held 4 bases outside the gene matches. CDR1 MDHEN and CDR2 SYDVKM come from the germline V gene. This CDR3 is CASSLTTGGYQETQYF. CDR3 in DNA: TGTGCCAGCAGTTTAACGACAGGGGGGTACCAAGAGACCCAGTACTTC.

In its sample, this clone was seen once. The V gene is TRBV14, the J gene TRBJ2-4; 9 bases agree with TRBD2. Trimming at V came to 1 base and at J to 3 bases, leaving 7 bases not matched to a gene. CDR1 is SGHDN and CDR2 is FVKESK in the germline V gene. The CDR3 sequence is 17 residues long. The CDR3 reads CASSQGRREGGKNIQYF. The CDR3 DNA is TGTGCCAGCAGCCAAGGTCGGCGGGAGGGGGGCAAAAACATTCAGTACTTC.

This sequence joins TRBV6-5 and TRBJ1-1; unclear D gene. V was trimmed by 0 bases and J by 0 bases, leaving 2 bases between them. Germline V gene lookup returns CDR1 MNHEY and CDR2 SVGAGI. CDR3 length equals 13 residues. The CDR3 region has the DNA TGTGCCAGCAGTTACTCCATGAACACTGAAGCTTTCTTT. Translation: CASSYSMNTEAFF.

This clone was counted a few times. J is TRBJ2-1 and V is TRBV13; 10 positions agree with TRBD2. With V trimmed by 5 bases and J by 3 bases, 10 bases remained unmatched. This CDR3 region has 17 residues. Germline values: CDR1 PRHDT, CDR2 FYEKMQ (reference sequence). For the CDR3, the DNA is TGTGCCAGCAGCCCCCCCGGGAGCGGGAGGGGCTACAATGAGCAGTTCTTC. It yields the protein CASSPPGSGRGYNEQFF.

The chain recombines TRBV27 with TRBJ2-7; D is unclear. V was trimmed by 0 bases and J by 2 bases, leaving 14 bases between them. This CDR3 spans 16 amino acids. Germline CDR1 and CDR2: MNHEY and SMNVEV (reference sequence). The CDR3 spells CASSLSMGFGTYEQYF. The CDR3, as DNA: TGTGCCAGCAGTTTATCGATGGGCTTTGGTACCTACGAGCAGTACTTC.

The rearrangement links TRBV28 to TRBJ2-7, with D perhaps TRBD1 (6 bases). CDR3 length equals 13 residues. CDR1 and CDR2 from the germline V gene are MDHEN and SYDVKM. Trimming cost V 2 bases and J 5 bases, with 10 bases left between them. CDR3 region: CASSLDRTHEQYF. The CDR3 DNA is TGTGCCAGCAGTTTAGACAGGACCCACGAGCAGTACTTC.

V usage is TRBV28 and J usage is TRBJ1-1; D not resolved. Trimming removed 4 bases from V and 1 base from J, with 13 bases in between. In germline, CDR1 is MDHEN, CDR2 SYDVKM. The CDR3 loop spans 15 amino acids. The CDR3 nucleotides are TGTGCCAGCAGTTACCTCGCGCGGACGAACACTGAAGCTTTCTTT. It specifies CASSYLARTNTEAFF.

V and J are TRBV2 and TRBJ2-2; D gene ambiguous. Germline assignment: CDR1 SNHLY and CDR2 FYNNEI. The CDR3 has 13 amino acids. The germline V and J ends were trimmed by 7 bases and 6 bases, with 12 bases remaining between them. CDR3 residues: CASIRSFPGELFF. In DNA, the CDR3 is TGTGCCAGCATAAGGTCTTTTCCCGGGGAGCTGTTTTTT.

The chain couples TRBV4-2 to TRBJ1-5; possible D gene TRBD1, 6 bases. V was pared by 0 bases and J by 7 bases, with 16 bases between. Germline-derived CDR1 and CDR2 are LGHNA and YNFKEQ. The length of the CDR3 is 16 residues. The chain's CDR3 is CASSQEGTRGVQPQHF. DNA of the CDR3: TGTGCCAGCAGCCAAGAGGGGACAAGGGGGGTCCAGCCCCAGCATTTT.